These 10 T cell receptor beta chains originate from one sample sequenced in a study of shared clonotypes between healthy human individuals. Assay: immunoSEQ multiplex PCR; the TCRdb copy retains only in-frame clones and omits some. Of hundreds of thousands of clones detected, approximately 79% appear once; the ten largest clones hold around 1.6%. The sample taken for sequencing was memory CD4+ T cells sorted from blood. Subset given: CD45RA-negative fraction. Source of these receptors: a woman in her 30s in good health.

The chain links TRBV5-1 to TRBJ2-3; D uncertain. Trimming left V 4 bases short and J 2 bases short, with 8 bases between. The V gene's germline CDR1 is SGHRS and CDR2 YFSETQ. The CDR3 consists of 13 residues. In DNA form, the CDR3 reads TGCGCCAGCAGCGCTGGATCCACAGATACGCAGTATTTT. It is translated as CASSAGSTDTQYF.

Concerning this clone itself: A much bigger clone sits one base away, suggesting this may be a read error. Distinct nucleotide sequences in the sample also encode this CDR3. The chain links TRBV7-9 to TRBJ2-1; unclear D gene. This CDR3 contains 12 residues. The germline V gene encodes CDR1 SEHNR and CDR2 FQNEAQ (reference sequence). Trimming removed 1 base at V and 3 bases at J, with 1 base between. The CDR3 here is CASSLGYNEQFF. In DNA, the CDR3 is TGTGCCAGCAGCTTAGGCTACAATGAGCAGTTCTTC.

V and J are TRBV4-1 and TRBJ2-1; TRBD2 matches 9 bases. The V segment lost 1 base and the J segment 8 bases; nucleotides outside the gene matches: 3. Germline V gene data show CDR1 as MGHRA and CDR2 as YSYEKL. The CDR3 contains 14 residues. The CDR3 is CASSQGAGGDEQFF. The CDR3 DNA reads TGCGCCAGCAGCCAAGGGGCGGGGGGGGATGAGCAGTTCTTC.

The chain couples TRBV19 to TRBJ2-6; D gene uncertain. Germline-derived CDR1 and CDR2 are LNHDA and SQIVND (reference sequence). The length of the CDR3 is 16 residues. Trimming pared 8 bases from V and 0 bases from J, leaving 14 bases between. The CDR3 coding sequence is TGTGCCAGTGACGAGGCTCCCTTCTCTGGGGCCAACGTCCTGACTTTC. Its protein is CASDEAPFSGANVLTF.

This clone was picked up a small number of times. The V gene is TRBV2, the J gene TRBJ1-2; no clear D gene. Trimming pared 5 bases from V and 8 bases from J, leaving 12 bases between. Germline CDR1 reads SNHLY; CDR2 reads FYNNEI. This CDR3 has 12 amino acids. The CDR3 here is CASSPQVVGYTF. CDR3 DNA: TGTGCCAGCAGTCCCCAGGTAGTCGGCTACACCTTC.

This chain joins TRBV5-1 and TRBJ1-2; no clear D. CDR1 is SGHRS, CDR2 YFSETQ, per germline. V lost 0 bases, J lost 7 bases, and 13 bases lay in between. The CDR3 spans 14 residues. The CDR3 reads CASSLGRGISGYTF. The CDR3 DNA follows: TGCGCCAGCAGCTTGGGTCGGGGTATTAGTGGCTACACCTTC.

This chain links TRBV18 with TRBJ2-5, with a tentative D call TRBD1 (5 bases). The CDR3 loop spans 16 amino acids. V was clipped by 2 bases and J by 5 bases, with 18 bases between them. Germline V lookup: CDR1 KGHSH, CDR2 LQKENI. The CDR3 is CASSPTRQGGWETQYF. The CDR3 DNA reads as TGTGCCAGCTCACCAACCCGGCAGGGCGGATGGGAGACCCAGTACTTC.

This chain uses TRBV7-6 with TRBJ2-3; D gene uncertain. There are 13 residues in the CDR3. The germline V gene has CDR1 SGHVS and CDR2 FNYEAQ. Deletions cut 1 base from V and 6 bases from J, with 8 bases between. The CDR3 spells CASSLVQSDTQYF. CDR3 bases: TGTGCCAGCAGCTTAGTGCAATCGGATACGCAGTATTTT.

This clone has ten or more counts. J is TRBJ2-7 and V is TRBV7-9; no firm D call. Germline CDR1 and CDR2: SEHNR and FQNEAQ (reference sequence). V was pared by 5 bases and J by 7 bases, with 12 bases between. The length of the CDR3 is 12 residues. The CDR3 DNA sequence: TGTGCCAGCAGCCCCTACATTGAGGAGCAGTACTTC. Translating it yields CASSPYIEEQYF.

This clone was observed once. This same CDR3 is encoded by further DNA sequences in the sample. This rearrangement joins TRBV28 to TRBJ1-2; D gene ambiguous. Between the trimmed V and J ends, which lost 4 bases and 5 bases, there was a span of 5 bases. CDR1 is MDHEN, CDR2 SYDVKM, per germline. This CDR3 spans 11 amino acids. The CDR3 region is CASSSRYGYTF. CDR3 nucleotides: TGTGCCAGCAGTTCCCGTTATGGCTACACCTTC.